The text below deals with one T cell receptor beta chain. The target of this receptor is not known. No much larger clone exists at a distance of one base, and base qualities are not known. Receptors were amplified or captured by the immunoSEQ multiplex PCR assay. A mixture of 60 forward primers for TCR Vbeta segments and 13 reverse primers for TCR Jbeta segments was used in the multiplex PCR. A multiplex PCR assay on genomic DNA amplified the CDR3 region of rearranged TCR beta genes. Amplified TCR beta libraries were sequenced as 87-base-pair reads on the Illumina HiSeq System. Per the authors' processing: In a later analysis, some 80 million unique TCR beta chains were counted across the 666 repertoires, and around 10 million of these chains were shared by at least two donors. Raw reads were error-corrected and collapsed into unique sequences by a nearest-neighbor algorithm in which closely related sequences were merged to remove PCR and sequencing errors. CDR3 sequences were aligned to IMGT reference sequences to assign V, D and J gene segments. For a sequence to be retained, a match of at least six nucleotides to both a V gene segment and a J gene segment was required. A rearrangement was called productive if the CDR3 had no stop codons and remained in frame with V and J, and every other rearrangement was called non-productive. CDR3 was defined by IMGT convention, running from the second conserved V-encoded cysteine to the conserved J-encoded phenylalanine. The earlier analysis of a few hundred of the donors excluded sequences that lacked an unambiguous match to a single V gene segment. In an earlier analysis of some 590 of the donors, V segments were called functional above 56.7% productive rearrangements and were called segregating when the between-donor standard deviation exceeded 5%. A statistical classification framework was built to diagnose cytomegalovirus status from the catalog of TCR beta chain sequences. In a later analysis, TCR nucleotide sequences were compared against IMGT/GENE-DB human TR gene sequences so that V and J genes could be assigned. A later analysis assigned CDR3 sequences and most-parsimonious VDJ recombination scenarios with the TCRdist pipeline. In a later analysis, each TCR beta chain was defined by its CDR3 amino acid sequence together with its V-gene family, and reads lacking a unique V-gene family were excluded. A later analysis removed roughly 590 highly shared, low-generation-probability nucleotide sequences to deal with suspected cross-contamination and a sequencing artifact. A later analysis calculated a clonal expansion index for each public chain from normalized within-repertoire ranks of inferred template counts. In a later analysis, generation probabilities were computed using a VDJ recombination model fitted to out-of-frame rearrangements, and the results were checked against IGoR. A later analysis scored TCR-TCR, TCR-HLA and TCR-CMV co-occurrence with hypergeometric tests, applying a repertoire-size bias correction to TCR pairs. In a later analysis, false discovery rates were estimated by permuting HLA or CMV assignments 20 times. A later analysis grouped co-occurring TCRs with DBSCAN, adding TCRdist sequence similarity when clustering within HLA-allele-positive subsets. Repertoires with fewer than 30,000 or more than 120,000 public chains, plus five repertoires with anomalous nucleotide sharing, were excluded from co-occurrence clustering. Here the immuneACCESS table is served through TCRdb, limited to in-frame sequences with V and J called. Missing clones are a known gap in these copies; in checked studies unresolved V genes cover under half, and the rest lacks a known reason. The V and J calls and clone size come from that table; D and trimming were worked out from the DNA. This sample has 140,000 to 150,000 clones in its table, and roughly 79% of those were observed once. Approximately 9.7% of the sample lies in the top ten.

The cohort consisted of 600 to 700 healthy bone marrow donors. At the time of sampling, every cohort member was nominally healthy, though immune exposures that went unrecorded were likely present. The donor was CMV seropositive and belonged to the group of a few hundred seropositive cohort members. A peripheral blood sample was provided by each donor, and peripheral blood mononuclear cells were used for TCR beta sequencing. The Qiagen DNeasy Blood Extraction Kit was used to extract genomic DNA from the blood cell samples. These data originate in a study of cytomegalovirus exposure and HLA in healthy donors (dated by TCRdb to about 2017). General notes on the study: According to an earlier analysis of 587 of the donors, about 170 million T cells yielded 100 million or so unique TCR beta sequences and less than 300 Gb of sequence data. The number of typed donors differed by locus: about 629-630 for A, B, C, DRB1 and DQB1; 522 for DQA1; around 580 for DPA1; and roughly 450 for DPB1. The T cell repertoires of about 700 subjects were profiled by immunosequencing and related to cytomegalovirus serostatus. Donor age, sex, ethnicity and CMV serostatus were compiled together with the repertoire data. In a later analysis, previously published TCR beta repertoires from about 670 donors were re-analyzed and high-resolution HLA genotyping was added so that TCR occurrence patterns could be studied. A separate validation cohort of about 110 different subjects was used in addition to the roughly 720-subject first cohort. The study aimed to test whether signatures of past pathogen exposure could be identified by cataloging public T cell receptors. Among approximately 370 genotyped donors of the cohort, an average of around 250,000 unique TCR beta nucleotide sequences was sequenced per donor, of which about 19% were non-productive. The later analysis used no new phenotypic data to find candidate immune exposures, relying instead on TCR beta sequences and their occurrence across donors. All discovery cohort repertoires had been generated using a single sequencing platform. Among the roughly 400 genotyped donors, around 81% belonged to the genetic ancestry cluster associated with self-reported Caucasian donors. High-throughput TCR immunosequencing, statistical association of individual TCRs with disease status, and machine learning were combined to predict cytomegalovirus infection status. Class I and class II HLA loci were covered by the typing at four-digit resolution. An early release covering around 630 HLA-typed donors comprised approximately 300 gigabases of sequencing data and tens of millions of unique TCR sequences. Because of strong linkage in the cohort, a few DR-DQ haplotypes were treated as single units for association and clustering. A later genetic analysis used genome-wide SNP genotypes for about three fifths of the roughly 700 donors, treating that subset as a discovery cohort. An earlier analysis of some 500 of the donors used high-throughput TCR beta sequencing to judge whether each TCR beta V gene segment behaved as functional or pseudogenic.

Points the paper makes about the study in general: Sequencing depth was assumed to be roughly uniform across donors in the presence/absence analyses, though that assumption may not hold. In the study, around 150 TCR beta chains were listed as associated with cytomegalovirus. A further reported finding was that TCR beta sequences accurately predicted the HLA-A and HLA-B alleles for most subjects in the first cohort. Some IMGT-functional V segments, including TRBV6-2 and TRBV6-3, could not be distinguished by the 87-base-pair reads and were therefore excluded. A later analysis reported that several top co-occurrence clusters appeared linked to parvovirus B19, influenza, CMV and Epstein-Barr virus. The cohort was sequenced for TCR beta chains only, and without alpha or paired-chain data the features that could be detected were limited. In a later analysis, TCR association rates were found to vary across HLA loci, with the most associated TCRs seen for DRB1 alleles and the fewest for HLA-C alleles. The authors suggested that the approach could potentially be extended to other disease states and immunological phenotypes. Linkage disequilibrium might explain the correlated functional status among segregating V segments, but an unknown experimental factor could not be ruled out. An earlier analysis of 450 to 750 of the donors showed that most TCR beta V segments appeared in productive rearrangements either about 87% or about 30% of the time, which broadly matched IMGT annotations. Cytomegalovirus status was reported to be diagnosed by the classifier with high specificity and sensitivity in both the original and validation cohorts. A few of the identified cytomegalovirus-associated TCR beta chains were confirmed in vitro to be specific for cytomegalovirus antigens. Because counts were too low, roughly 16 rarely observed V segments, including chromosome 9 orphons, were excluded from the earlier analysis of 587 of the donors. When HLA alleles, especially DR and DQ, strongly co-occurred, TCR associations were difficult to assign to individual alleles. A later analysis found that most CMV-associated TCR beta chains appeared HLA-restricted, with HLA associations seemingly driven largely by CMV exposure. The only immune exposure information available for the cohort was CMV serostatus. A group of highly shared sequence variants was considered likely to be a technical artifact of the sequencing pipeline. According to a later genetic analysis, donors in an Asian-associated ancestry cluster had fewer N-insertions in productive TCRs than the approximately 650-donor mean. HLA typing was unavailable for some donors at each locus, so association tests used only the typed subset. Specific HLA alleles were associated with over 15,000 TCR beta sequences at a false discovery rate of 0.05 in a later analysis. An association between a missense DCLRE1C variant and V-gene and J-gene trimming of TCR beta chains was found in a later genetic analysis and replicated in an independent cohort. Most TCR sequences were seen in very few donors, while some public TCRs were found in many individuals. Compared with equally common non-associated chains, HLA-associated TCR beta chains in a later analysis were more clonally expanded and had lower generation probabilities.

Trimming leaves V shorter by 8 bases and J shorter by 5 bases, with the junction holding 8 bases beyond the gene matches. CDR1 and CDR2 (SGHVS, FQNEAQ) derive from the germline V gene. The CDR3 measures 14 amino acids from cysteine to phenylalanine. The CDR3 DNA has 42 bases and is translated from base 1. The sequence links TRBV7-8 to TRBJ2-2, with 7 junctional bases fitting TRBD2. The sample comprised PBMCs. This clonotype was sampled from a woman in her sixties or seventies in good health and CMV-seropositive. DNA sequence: TGTGCCAGCGCGGGGGACTCCAAGACCGGGGAGCTGTTTTTT. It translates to CASAGDSKTGELFF. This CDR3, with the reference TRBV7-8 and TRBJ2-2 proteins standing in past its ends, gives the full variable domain GAGVSQSPRYKVAKRGQDVALRCDPISGHVSLFWYQQALGQGPEFLTYFQNEAQLDKSGLPSDRFFAERPEGSVSTLKIQRTQQEDSAVYLCASAGDSKTGELFFGEGSRLTVL.